A selection of T cell receptor beta chains follows, all from one sample in a study of shared clonotypes between healthy human individuals. Profiled with immunoSEQ multiplex PCR; TCRdb holds only in-frame clones, not every one. This table holds about 680,000 clones, about 90% found once. The source material was naive CD8+ T cells sorted from blood. Receptors originate from a man between 25 and 39 years old in good health. The CDR3 runs from the conserved cysteine through the conserved F or W. Fields, in order: clone size, V gene, J gene, D gene, CDR3 DNA, CDR3 protein. The D gene is left open where the match is weak. Expanded clones get a size class; other rows say once, few or many, or leave the size out.

clone_size: .; v_call: TRBV19; j_call: TRBJ2-7; d_call: .; cdr3_nt: TGTGCCAGTAGTCTCACGCCTTCCTACGAGCAGTACTTC; cdr3_aa: CASSLTPSYEQYF
clone_size: .; v_call: TRBV5-1; j_call: TRBJ2-3; d_call: TRBD1; cdr3_nt: TGCGCCAGCAGCTTAACCGGGACAGGGGGCACAGATACGCAGTATTTT; cdr3_aa: CASSLTGTGGTDTQYF
clone_size: few; v_call: TRBV19; j_call: TRBJ2-1; d_call: .; cdr3_nt: TGTGCCAGTAGTATCTTACTAGGCGAGCAGTTCTTC; cdr3_aa: CASSILLGEQFF
clone_size: .; v_call: TRBV19; j_call: TRBJ2-7; d_call: TRBD2; cdr3_nt: TGTGCCAGTAGTAGCTGGACTAGCGGGAGGACCTACGAGCAGTACTTC; cdr3_aa: CASSSWTSGRTYEQYF
clone_size: .; v_call: TRBV29-1; j_call: TRBJ2-7; d_call: TRBD2; cdr3_nt: TGCAGCGTTGGCGTAGCGGGAGGGGGCCCCTGGGAGCAGTACTTC; cdr3_aa: CSVGVAGGGPWEQYF
clone_size: .; v_call: TRBV7-7; j_call: TRBJ2-2; d_call: TRBD1; cdr3_nt: TGTGCCAGCAGCAGGGGACAGGGCGAGAGCACCGGGGAGCTGTTTTTT; cdr3_aa: CASSRGQGESTGELFF
clone_size: .; v_call: TRBV13; j_call: TRBJ2-2; d_call: .; cdr3_nt: TGTGCCAGCAGCCCATGGGGCAAAATGAACGGGGAGCTGTTTTTT; cdr3_aa: CASSPWGKMNGELFF
clone_size: .; v_call: TRBV30; j_call: TRBJ1-5; d_call: .; cdr3_nt: TGTGCCTGGAGTGTAGACAGCTTAAGCAATCAGCCCCAGCATTTT; cdr3_aa: CAWSVDSLSNQPQHF
clone_size: once; v_call: TRBV6-1; j_call: TRBJ2-2; d_call: .; cdr3_nt: TGTGCCAGCAGCAGACCTAGGGGGGCCGGGGAGCTGTTTTTT; cdr3_aa: CASSRPRGAGELFF
clone_size: .; v_call: TRBV7-9; j_call: TRBJ1-3; d_call: TRBD1; cdr3_nt: TGTGCCAGCAGCCTTAGGAGGCAGGGGGCGGAAGGAAACACCATATATTTT; cdr3_aa: CASSLRRQGAEGNTIYF
clone_size: .; v_call: TRBV27; j_call: TRBJ2-7; d_call: .; cdr3_nt: TGTGCCAGCTGTCCCCTCGGGGAGCCCTACGAGCAGTACTTC; cdr3_aa: CASCPLGEPYEQYF
clone_size: .; v_call: TRBV4-2; j_call: TRBJ2-2; d_call: TRBD2; cdr3_nt: TGTGCCAGCAGCCAAGCCGTCACCCTAGCGGCCGGGGAGCTGTTTTTT; cdr3_aa: CASSQAVTLAAGELFF
clone_size: .; v_call: TRBV10-2; j_call: TRBJ1-5; d_call: .; cdr3_nt: TGCGCCAGCAGTGAGAGGGGGTGGACCAATCAGCCCCAGCATTTT; cdr3_aa: CASSERGWTNQPQHF
clone_size: .; v_call: TRBV6-4; j_call: TRBJ1-1; d_call: .; cdr3_nt: TGTGCCAGCAGTTCAGGTAACACTGAAGCTTTCTTT; cdr3_aa: CASSSGNTEAFF
clone_size: once; v_call: TRBV9; j_call: TRBJ1-3; d_call: .; cdr3_nt: TGTGCCAGCAGCGTAGATACCACTGCTGGAAACACCATATATTTT; cdr3_aa: CASSVDTTAGNTIYF
clone_size: .; v_call: TRBV10-1; j_call: TRBJ2-3; d_call: .; cdr3_nt: TGCGCCAGCAGTGAGTGGCCGGGTTCAGATACGCAGTATTTT; cdr3_aa: CASSEWPGSDTQYF
clone_size: .; v_call: TRBV10-3; j_call: TRBJ2-5; d_call: .; cdr3_nt: TGTGCCATCAGTGGCCCCAATTCTTATGGCACCCCGGAAGAGACCCAGTACTTC; cdr3_aa: CAISGPNSYGTPEETQYF
clone_size: .; v_call: TRBV7-9; j_call: TRBJ2-1; d_call: TRBD2; cdr3_nt: TGTGCCAGCAGCCACAGCGGGAGGACCTACAATGAGCAGTTCTTC; cdr3_aa: CASSHSGRTYNEQFF
clone_size: .; v_call: TRBV6-1; j_call: TRBJ2-2; d_call: .; cdr3_nt: TGTGCCAGCAGTGAACACGGGGAGCTGTTTTTT; cdr3_aa: CASSEHGELFF
clone_size: once; v_call: TRBV7-9; j_call: TRBJ1-1; d_call: TRBD1; cdr3_nt: TGTGCCAGCAGCTTAGGACAGGGGATGAACACTGAAGCTTTCTTT; cdr3_aa: CASSLGQGMNTEAFF
clone_size: .; v_call: TRBV28; j_call: TRBJ2-1; d_call: .; cdr3_nt: TGTGCCAGCAGCCCTGGGGTAAATGAGCAGTTCTTC; cdr3_aa: CASSPGVNEQFF
clone_size: .; v_call: TRBV7-6; j_call: TRBJ2-5; d_call: TRBD1; cdr3_nt: TGTGCCAGCAGCCCAGCGGTTGGGACAGGGGTGGGGGAGACCCAGTACTTC; cdr3_aa: CASSPAVGTGVGETQYF
clone_size: .; v_call: TRBV7-2; j_call: TRBJ2-5; d_call: TRBD2; cdr3_nt: TGTGCCAGCAGCCCAGGGCTAGCGGGGGAAGAGACCCAGTACTTC; cdr3_aa: CASSPGLAGEETQYF
clone_size: .; v_call: TRBV5-1; j_call: TRBJ2-3; d_call: TRBD2; cdr3_nt: TGCGCCAGCAGGAAGACTAGCGGGAGAATGTCAGATACGCAGTATTTT; cdr3_aa: CASRKTSGRMSDTQYF
clone_size: .; v_call: TRBV2; j_call: TRBJ1-4; d_call: .; cdr3_nt: TGTGCCAGCTGGAGGACAACTAATGAAGAACTGTTTTTT; cdr3_aa: CASWRTTNEELFF
clone_size: once; v_call: TRBV7-6; j_call: TRBJ2-7; d_call: .; cdr3_nt: TGTGCCAGCAGCTTAGAAGTTGGCCTCTCCTACGAGCAGTACTTC; cdr3_aa: CASSLEVGLSYEQYF
clone_size: once; v_call: TRBV7-9; j_call: TRBJ1-4; d_call: .; cdr3_nt: TGTGCCAGCAGCTTAGAGCGGTTTGCAACTAATGAAAAACTGTTTTTT; cdr3_aa: CASSLERFATNEKLFF
clone_size: .; v_call: TRBV7-9; j_call: TRBJ2-1; d_call: TRBD2; cdr3_nt: TGTGCCAGCAGCTATAGCGGGAGGGCCCCCCTTGATGAGCAGTTCTTC; cdr3_aa: CASSYSGRAPLDEQFF
clone_size: .; v_call: TRBV2; j_call: TRBJ2-1; d_call: .; cdr3_nt: TGTGCCGGAGGAATTTTGGGTGAGCAGTTCTTC; cdr3_aa: CAGGILGEQFF
clone_size: once; v_call: TRBV12-5; j_call: TRBJ2-2; d_call: TRBD1; cdr3_nt: TGTGCTAGTGAAGGGGGCTACACCGGGGAGCTGTTTTTT; cdr3_aa: CASEGGYTGELFF
clone_size: few; v_call: TRBV27; j_call: TRBJ1-5; d_call: .; cdr3_nt: TGTGCCAGCAGGGACGGCCTCAATCAGCCCCAGCATTTT; cdr3_aa: CASRDGLNQPQHF
clone_size: once; v_call: TRBV4-1; j_call: TRBJ1-2; d_call: .; cdr3_nt: TGCGCCAGCAGCCCATTCCTCCGTGGGCTTGATACTAACTATGGCTACACCTTC; cdr3_aa: CASSPFLRGLDTNYGYTF
clone_size: .; v_call: TRBV18; j_call: TRBJ2-1; d_call: .; cdr3_nt: TGTGCCAGCTCACCAGGGGGCTTGGGCCATGAGCAGTTCTTC; cdr3_aa: CASSPGGLGHEQFF
clone_size: .; v_call: TRBV7-2; j_call: TRBJ2-1; d_call: .; cdr3_nt: TGTGCCAGCAGCTTCGCGGGCCTCAATGAGCAGTTCTTC; cdr3_aa: CASSFAGLNEQFF
clone_size: .; v_call: TRBV6-1; j_call: TRBJ2-1; d_call: .; cdr3_nt: TGTGCCAGCAGTGACCGGGGGACAAGCCCCACTGAGCAGTTCTTC; cdr3_aa: CASSDRGTSPTEQFF
clone_size: .; v_call: TRBV27; j_call: TRBJ1-5; d_call: TRBD1; cdr3_nt: TGTGCCAGCAGTAGAGACAGGGGACCATATAGCAATCAGCCCCAGCATTTT; cdr3_aa: CASSRDRGPYSNQPQHF
clone_size: .; v_call: TRBV5-8; j_call: TRBJ2-7; d_call: .; cdr3_nt: TGTGCCAGCACCCCGCGAGCAGGGTGGAGGGAGCAGTACTTC; cdr3_aa: CASTPRAGWREQYF
clone_size: .; v_call: TRBV18; j_call: TRBJ2-5; d_call: TRBD2; cdr3_nt: TGTGCCAGCTCACACAGGCTCCCGGGACTAGCGGAGACCCAAGAGACCCAGTACTTC; cdr3_aa: CASSHRLPGLAETQETQYF
clone_size: .; v_call: TRBV27; j_call: TRBJ2-7; d_call: .; cdr3_nt: TGTGCCAGCAGTTTGGGCCGGGAACGTCGCGAGCAGTACTTC; cdr3_aa: CASSLGRERREQYF
clone_size: .; v_call: TRBV5-6; j_call: TRBJ2-1; d_call: .; cdr3_nt: TGTGCCAGCGGGGCTAGCAGTTACAATGAGCAGTTCTTC; cdr3_aa: CASGASSYNEQFF
clone_size: .; v_call: TRBV11-2; j_call: TRBJ2-5; d_call: .; cdr3_nt: TGTGCCAGCAGCTTAGGAGGTCTGGGATCCCCCCAAGAGACCCAGTACTTC; cdr3_aa: CASSLGGLGSPQETQYF